These 20 T cell receptor beta chains originate from one sample sequenced in a study of blood T cell repertoires in COVID-19. Clones were read by immunoSEQ multiplex PCR, and TCRdb kept only the in-frame ones, dropping some. The profile covers approximately 120,000 clones, with about 88% appearing a single time and roughly 1.2% taken by the ten largest. Sequenced sample: peripheral blood. The receptors stem from a woman aged 80 or over with acute or convalescent COVID-19.

This clone was seen a few times. V and J are TRBV5-1 and TRBJ1-6; 9 bases line up with TRBD1. V was pared by 5 bases and J by 9 bases, with 6 bases of the junction left unmatched. Germline V gene data show CDR1 as SGHRS and CDR2 as YFSETQ. The CDR3 contains 14 residues. In nucleotides, the CDR3 is TGCGCCAGCAGAAGGGACAGGGAAGGTTCACCCCTCCACTTT. Translated: CASRRDREGSPLHF.

This clone occurred a few times. The chain joins TRBV3-1 (or the pseudogene TRBV3-2) to TRBJ1-2; D gene unclear. V dropped 2 bases and J dropped 5 bases, with 3 bases sitting between them. CDR1 and CDR2 (germline): LGHDT, YNNKEL (reference sequence). The CDR3 has 11 residues. This chain's CDR3 is CASSQRYGYTF. The CDR3 DNA sequence: TGTGCCAGCAGCCAACGGTATGGCTACACCTTC.

The chain recombines TRBV23-1 with TRBJ2-6, with 9 bases fitting TRBD1. TRBV23-1 has ORF status, its function being uncertain. CDR3 length equals 19 residues. V trimming: 4 bases; J trimming: 4 bases; junction bases outside the gene matches: 14. CDR3 region: CASSRRTGGAGAGANVLTF. CDR3 coding DNA: TGCGCCAGCAGTCGCCGAACAGGGGGCGCGGGGGCGGGGGCCAACGTCCTGACTTTC.

This chain uses TRBV29-1 with TRBJ2-3; tentative D call: TRBD2 (7 bases). CDR3 length: 15 residues. Germline V gene data show CDR1 as SQVTM and CDR2 as ANQGSEA. V lost 6 bases and J 1 base, leaving 17 bases between the germline ends. The CDR3 bases are TGCAGCGTCGGCAGGGGAGGGGGAGGCACAGATACGCAGTATTTT. It specifies CSVGRGGGGTDTQYF.

V gene TRBV14 combines with J gene TRBJ2-7; D gene ambiguous. V was trimmed by 4 bases and J by 3 bases, leaving 13 bases between them. The V gene's germline CDR1 is SGHDN and CDR2 FVKESK. The CDR3 has 14 residues. The CDR3 nucleotides are TGTGCCAGCAGCCGTGGTTTTCGCAGCTACGAGCAGTACTTC. It yields the protein CASSRGFRSYEQYF.

In DNA, the CDR3 is TGTGCCAGCAGTGATGGACTAGTCAATGAGCAGTTCTTC. Translating it yields CASSDGLVNEQFF. V gene TRBV2 combines with J gene TRBJ2-1; 7 bases align to TRBD2. The CDR3 spans 13 residues. CDR1 is SNHLY and CDR2 is FYNNEI in the germline V gene. J gave up 6 bases and V 3 bases, and 2 bases lay outside the gene matches. The whole variable domain, remainder taken from reference TRBV2 and TRBJ2-1, is EPEVTQTPSHQVTQMGQEVILRCVPISNHLYFYWYRQILGQKVEFLVSFYNNEISEKSEIFDDQFSVERPDGSNFTLKIRSTKLEDSAMYFCASSDGLVNEQFFGPGTRLTVL.

The chain is built from TRBV5-1 and TRBJ2-5; the D gene is possibly TRBD1 (6 bases). The CDR3 totals 15 residues. Germline assignment: CDR1 SGHRS and CDR2 YFSETQ. Trimming left V 2 bases short and J 2 bases short, with 13 bases between. The CDR3, as DNA: TGCGCCAGCAGCTTTCGAGGGGGAGATCAAGAGACCCAGTACTTC. Translating gives CASSFRGGDQETQYF. Full variable domain (rest looked up from reference TRBV5-1 and TRBJ2-5): KAGVTQTPRYLIKTRGQQVTLSCSPISGHRSVSWYQQTPGQGLQFLFEYFSETQRNKGNFPGRFSGRQFSNSRSEMNVSTLELGDSALYLCASSFRGGDQETQYFGPGTRLLVL.

The rearrangement uses TRBV5-1 and TRBJ2-1, with 11 bases aligning to TRBD1. CDR1 and CDR2 (germline): SGHRS, YFSETQ. Trimming took 3 bases from V and 6 from J; bases not matched to a gene: 2. The CDR3 spans 14 residues. CDR3 amino acids: CASSWGQGGNEQFF. The CDR3, as DNA: TGCGCCAGCAGCTGGGGACAGGGGGGCAATGAGCAGTTCTTC. The full variable domain, with the rest looked up from reference TRBV5-1 and TRBJ2-1, is KAGVTQTPRYLIKTRGQQVTLSCSPISGHRSVSWYQQTPGQGLQFLFEYFSETQRNKGNFPGRFSGRQFSNSRSEMNVSTLELGDSALYLCASSWGQGGNEQFFGPGTRLTVL.

The genes are TRBV7-6 and TRBJ2-2; 11 bases are shared with TRBD1. The CDR3 extends over 18 amino acids. Germline V CDR1 and CDR2: SGHVS, FNYEAQ. Trimming took 1 base from V and 2 from J; bases not matched to a gene: 6. CDR3 sequence: CASSLVSGTGGNTGELFF. DNA for the CDR3: TGTGCCAGCAGCTTAGTATCCGGGACAGGGGGTAACACCGGGGAGCTGTTTTTT.

This rearrangement joins TRBV29-1 to TRBJ2-6; the D gene is possibly TRBD2 (6 bases). Germline CDR1 SQVTM, CDR2 ANQGSEA. This CDR3 comprises 14 residues. Trimming stripped 7 bases from V and 2 bases from J, with 12 bases between. The DNA of the CDR3 is TGCAGCGCCGGGGCGGGGCCTGGGGCCAACGTCCTGACTTTC. Translated: CSAGAGPGANVLTF.

V usage is TRBV21-1 and J usage is TRBJ2-2; the table assigns TRBD1, which was not confirmed against the DNA. TRBV21-1 is a documented pseudogene. The CDR3 totals 16 residues. The CDR3, as DNA: TGTGCCAGCAGCACCCGGGACAGGGGGAACACCGGGGAGCTGTTTTTT. Its protein product is CASSTRDRGNTGELFF.

This chain connects TRBV5-1 to TRBJ2-5, with D possibly matching TRBD2 (5 bases). The CDR3 totals 14 residues. Trimming took 4 bases from V and 5 from J, leaving 15 bases between them. Germline CDR1 SGHRS, CDR2 YFSETQ. CDR3 loop: CASSPRGPGETQYF. CDR3 nucleotide sequence: TGCGCCAGCAGCCCCCGGGGTCCCGGGGAGACCCAGTACTTC.

In this sample, this clone turned up once. The chain carries TRBV7-2 and TRBJ2-7, with 8 bases matching TRBD1. There are 14 residues in the CDR3. Trimming took 6 bases from V and 6 from J; bases not matched to a gene: 10. The germline CDR1 and CDR2 sequences are SGHTA and FQGNSA. CDR3 in amino acids: CASSEVQGAREQYF. The CDR3 DNA sequence: TGTGCCAGCAGTGAGGTCCAGGGGGCGCGCGAGCAGTACTTC.

This clone was detected only a few times. The chain recombines TRBV5-1 with TRBJ1-1, with 8 positions matching TRBD1. V dropped 5 bases and J dropped 1; count of bases not matched to a gene: 10. Germline V gene sequence: CDR1 SGHRS, CDR2 YFSETQ. The length of the CDR3 is 16 residues. CDR3 sequence reads: CASSSGWGQANTEAFF. The CDR3 DNA reads TGCGCCAGCAGTTCCGGATGGGGACAGGCGAACACTGAAGCTTTCTTT.

V usage is TRBV4-2 and J usage is TRBJ1-2; TRBD1 might be the D (6 bases). V lost 3 bases, J lost 8 bases, and 16 bases lay in between. The germline V gene has CDR1 LGHNA and CDR2 YNFKEQ. The CDR3 totals 14 residues. CDR3 amino acids: CASSQGVQGSGYTF. As DNA, the CDR3 is TGTGCCAGCAGCCAGGGCGTACAGGGTAGCGGCTACACCTTC.

The chain employs TRBV27 and TRBJ2-7, with D unresolved. The CDR3 sequence is 11 residues long. Per germline, CDR1 MNHEY and CDR2 SMNVEV (reference sequence). The V and J ends lost 4 bases and 1 base respectively, with 2 bases between them. CDR3 coding DNA: TGTGCCAGCAGTTCATCCTACGAGCAGTACTTC. It codes for CASSSSYEQYF.

The chain carries TRBV2 and TRBJ1-5, with D uncertain. Germline CDR1 reads SNHLY; CDR2 reads FYNNEI. The CDR3 covers 11 residues. Deletions cut 3 bases from V and 11 bases from J, with 8 bases between. CDR3 amino acids: CASSDPEAQHF. The CDR3, as DNA: TGTGCCAGCAGTGACCCCGAGGCCCAGCATTTT.

This chain joins TRBV7-2 and TRBJ1-2, with 10 positions matching TRBD1. The CDR3 runs 15 residues. Germline values: CDR1 SGHTA, CDR2 FQGNSA. Trimming cost V 4 bases and J 7 bases; bases outside gene matches: 9. CDR3 coding DNA: TGTGCCAGCAGCTCAAAGACAGGGGGCGTTGGTGGCTACACCTTC. This translates into CASSSKTGGVGGYTF.

The chain links TRBV5-1 to TRBJ1-6; D ambiguous. From germline, CDR1 is SGHRS and CDR2 YFSETQ. The CDR3 spans 14 residues. Trimming took off 0 bases at V and 7 bases at J, with 8 bases between the two ends. Here the CDR3 reads CASSLDPRNSPLHF. For the CDR3, the DNA is TGCGCCAGCAGCTTGGATCCGCGGAATTCACCCCTCCACTTT.

The chain is built from TRBV28 and TRBJ2-5; D call uncertain. V lost 4 bases and J 7 bases, leaving 13 bases between the germline ends. The CDR3 has 13 residues. Germline V gives CDR1 MDHEN, CDR2 SYDVKM. The CDR3: CASSSRSLGTQYF. The CDR3 region has the DNA TGTGCCAGCAGTTCCCGGTCCCTTGGGACCCAGTACTTC. Looking up the rest from reference TRBV28 and TRBJ2-5 gives the full variable domain: DVKVTQSSRYLVKRTGEKVFLECVQDMDHENMFWYRQDPGLGLRLIYFSYDVKMKEKGDIPEGYSVSREKKERFSLILESASTNQTSMYLCASSSRSLGTQYFGPGTRLLVL.